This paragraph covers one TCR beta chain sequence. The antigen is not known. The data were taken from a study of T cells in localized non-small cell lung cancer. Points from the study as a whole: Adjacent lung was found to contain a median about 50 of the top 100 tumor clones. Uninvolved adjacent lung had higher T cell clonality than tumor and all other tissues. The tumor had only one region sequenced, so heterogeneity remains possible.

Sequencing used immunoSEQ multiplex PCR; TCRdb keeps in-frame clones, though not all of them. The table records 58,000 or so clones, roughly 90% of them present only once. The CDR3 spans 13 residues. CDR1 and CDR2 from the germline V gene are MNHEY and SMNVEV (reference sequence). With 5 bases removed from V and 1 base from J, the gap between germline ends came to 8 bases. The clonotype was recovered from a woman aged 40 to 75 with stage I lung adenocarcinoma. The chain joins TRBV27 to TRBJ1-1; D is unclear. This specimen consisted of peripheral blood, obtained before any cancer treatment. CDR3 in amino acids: CASSPRRNTEAFF. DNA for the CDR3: TGTGCCAGCAGTCCTAGACGGAACACTGAAGCTTTCTTT.